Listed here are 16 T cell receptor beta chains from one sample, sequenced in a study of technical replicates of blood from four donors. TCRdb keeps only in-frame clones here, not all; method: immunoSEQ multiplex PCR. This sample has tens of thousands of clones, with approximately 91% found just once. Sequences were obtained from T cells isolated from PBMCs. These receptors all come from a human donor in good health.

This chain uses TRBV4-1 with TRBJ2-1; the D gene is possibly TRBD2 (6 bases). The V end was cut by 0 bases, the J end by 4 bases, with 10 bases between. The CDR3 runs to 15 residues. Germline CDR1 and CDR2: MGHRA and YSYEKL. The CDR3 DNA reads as TGCGCCAGCAGCCAAGAGCGGGACCTATACAATGAGCAGTTCTTC. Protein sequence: CASSQERDLYNEQFF.

The CDR3 sequence: CATSRDIPGGYGYTF. DNA of the CDR3: TGTGCCACCAGCAGAGATATTCCGGGGGGATATGGCTACACCTTC. The chain has TRBV15 and TRBJ1-2, with a possible D match to TRBD1 (5 bases). The length of the CDR3 is 15 residues. Germline V lookup: CDR1 LNHNV, CDR2 YYDKDF (reference sequence). V lost 0 bases and J 5 bases, leaving 13 bases between the germline ends.

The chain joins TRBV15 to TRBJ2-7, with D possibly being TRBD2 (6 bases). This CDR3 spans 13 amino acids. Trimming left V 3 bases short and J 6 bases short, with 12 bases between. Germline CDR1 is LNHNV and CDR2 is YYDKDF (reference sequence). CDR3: CATSRGLAIEQYF. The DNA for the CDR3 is TGTGCCACCAGCAGGGGGCTAGCGATCGAGCAGTACTTC.

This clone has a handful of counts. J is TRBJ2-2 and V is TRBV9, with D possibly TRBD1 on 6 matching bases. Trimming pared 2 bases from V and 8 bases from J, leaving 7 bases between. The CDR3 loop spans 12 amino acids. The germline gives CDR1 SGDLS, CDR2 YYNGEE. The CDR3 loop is CASSVQGGELFF. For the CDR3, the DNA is TGTGCCAGCAGCGTTCAGGGGGGGGAGCTGTTTTTT.

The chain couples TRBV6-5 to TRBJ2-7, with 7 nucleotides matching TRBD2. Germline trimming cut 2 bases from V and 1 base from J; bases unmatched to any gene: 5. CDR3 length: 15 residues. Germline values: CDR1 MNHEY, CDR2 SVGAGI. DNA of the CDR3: TGTGCCAGCAGTTACCACGGGAGGTCGTCCTACGAGCAGTACTTC. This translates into CASSYHGRSSYEQYF.

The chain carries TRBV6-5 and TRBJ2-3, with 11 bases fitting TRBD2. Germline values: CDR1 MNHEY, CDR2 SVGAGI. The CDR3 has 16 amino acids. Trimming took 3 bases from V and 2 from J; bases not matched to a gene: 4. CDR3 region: CASSYGTSGDTDTQYF. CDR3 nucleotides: TGTGCCAGCAGTTATGGGACTAGCGGTGACACAGATACGCAGTATTTT.

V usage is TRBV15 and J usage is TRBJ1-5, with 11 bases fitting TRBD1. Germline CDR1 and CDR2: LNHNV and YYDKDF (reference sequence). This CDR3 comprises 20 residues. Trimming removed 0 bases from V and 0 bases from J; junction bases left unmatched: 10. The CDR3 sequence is CATSRDRAGTGGSSNQPQHF. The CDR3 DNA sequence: TGTGCCACCAGCAGAGATAGAGCCGGGACAGGGGGAAGTAGCAATCAGCCCCAGCATTTT.

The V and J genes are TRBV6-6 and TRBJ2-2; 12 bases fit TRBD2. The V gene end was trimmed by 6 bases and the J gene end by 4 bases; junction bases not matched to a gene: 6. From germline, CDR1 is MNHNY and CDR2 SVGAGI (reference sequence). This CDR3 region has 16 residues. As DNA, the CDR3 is TGTGCCAGCAGCCCAGGACTAGCGGGAATCACCGGGGAGCTGTTTTTT. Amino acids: CASSPGLAGITGELFF.

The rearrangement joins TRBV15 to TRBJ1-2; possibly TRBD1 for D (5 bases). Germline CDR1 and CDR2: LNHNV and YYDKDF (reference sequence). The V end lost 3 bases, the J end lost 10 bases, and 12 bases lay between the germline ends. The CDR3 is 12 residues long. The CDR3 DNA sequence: TGTGCCACCAGCAGTGTTACCAGGGCCTACACCTTC. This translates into CATSSVTRAYTF.

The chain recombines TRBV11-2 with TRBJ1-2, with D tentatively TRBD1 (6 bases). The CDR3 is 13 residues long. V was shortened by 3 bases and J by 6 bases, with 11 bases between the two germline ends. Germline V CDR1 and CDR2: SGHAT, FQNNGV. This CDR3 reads CASSFQGRDGYTF. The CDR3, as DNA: TGTGCCAGCAGCTTCCAGGGGAGAGATGGCTACACCTTC.

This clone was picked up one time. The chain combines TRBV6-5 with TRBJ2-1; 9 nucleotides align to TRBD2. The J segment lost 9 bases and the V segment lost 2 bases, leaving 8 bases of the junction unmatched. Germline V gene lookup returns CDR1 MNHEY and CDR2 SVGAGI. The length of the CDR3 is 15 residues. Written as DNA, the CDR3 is TGTGCCAGCAGTTACGCCACGGGGCGGGAGGGTGAGCAGTTCTTC. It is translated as CASSYATGREGEQFF.

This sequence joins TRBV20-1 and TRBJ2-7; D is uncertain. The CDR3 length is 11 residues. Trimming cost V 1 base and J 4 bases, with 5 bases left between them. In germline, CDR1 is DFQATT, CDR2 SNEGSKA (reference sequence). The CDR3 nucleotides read TGCAGTGCTAGAGCCTCGTACGAGCAGTACTTC. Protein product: CSARASYEQYF.

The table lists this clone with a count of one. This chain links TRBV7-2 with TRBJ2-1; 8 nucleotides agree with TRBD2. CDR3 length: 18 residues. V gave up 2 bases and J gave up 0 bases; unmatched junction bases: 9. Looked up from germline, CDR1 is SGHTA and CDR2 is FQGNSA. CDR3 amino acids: CASSLLGRALSSYNEQFF. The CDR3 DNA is TGTGCCAGCAGCTTACTCGGGAGGGCCCTTAGCTCCTACAATGAGCAGTTCTTC.

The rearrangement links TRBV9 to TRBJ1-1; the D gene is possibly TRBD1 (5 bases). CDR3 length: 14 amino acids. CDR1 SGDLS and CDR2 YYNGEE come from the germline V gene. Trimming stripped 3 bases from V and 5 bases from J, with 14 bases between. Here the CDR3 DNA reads TGTGCCAGCAGCGCCGGGGGGGGGAATACTGAAGCTTTCTTT. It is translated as CASSAGGGNTEAFF.

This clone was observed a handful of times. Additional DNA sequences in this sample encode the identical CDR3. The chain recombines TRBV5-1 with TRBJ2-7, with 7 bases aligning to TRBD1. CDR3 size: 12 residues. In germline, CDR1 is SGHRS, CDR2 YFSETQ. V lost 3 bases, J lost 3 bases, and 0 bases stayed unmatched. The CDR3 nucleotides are TGCGCCAGCAGCTGGGACAGCTACGAGCAGTACTTC. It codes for CASSWDSYEQYF.

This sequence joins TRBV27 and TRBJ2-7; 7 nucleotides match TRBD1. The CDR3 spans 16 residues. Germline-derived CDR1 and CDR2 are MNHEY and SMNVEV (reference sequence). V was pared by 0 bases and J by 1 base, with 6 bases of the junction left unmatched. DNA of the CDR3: TGTGCCAGCAGTTTATCCGGACAGGTTCTATCCTACGAGCAGTACTTC. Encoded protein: CASSLSGQVLSYEQYF.